This T cell receptor (beta chain) was sequenced in a study of shared clonotypes between healthy human individuals. Study conclusions and caveats: Non-shared clonotypes were found to have lower generation probabilities than the clonotypes that were shared by all four of the sorted-subset donors.

A remark on this clone: Antigen unknown.

Method: immunoSEQ multiplex PCR; TCRdb's copy keeps in-frame clones and lacks some. The sample carries 2 million to 2.5 million clones, nearly 97% recorded once. The length of the CDR3 is 15 residues. V lost 8 bases and J lost 4; bases outside the gene matches: 9. CDR1 and CDR2 (germline): MNHEY, SVGAGI. The sequencing input was naive CD4+ T cells sorted from blood. Documented subset: CD45RA+ positively selected. The sequence came from a man aged 18 to 30 in good health. V usage is TRBV6-5 and J usage is TRBJ1-4; 8 bases fit TRBD1. The DNA for the CDR3 is TGTGCCAGCGCCAGCGACAGGGGTTATAATGAAAAACTGTTTTTT. Its protein product is CASASDRGYNEKLFF.